These 20 T cell receptor beta chains were all obtained from the same sample, sequenced in a study of cytomegalovirus exposure and HLA in healthy donors. Both 60 Vbeta primers and 13 Jbeta primers went into the PCR. Method: immunoSEQ multiplex PCR; TCRdb's copy keeps in-frame clones and lacks some. Of around 150,000 clones listed, roughly 74% were seen once; the top ten hold around 8.3%. The sample taken for sequencing was PBMCs. These receptors were taken from a woman aged 40 to 50 in good health and CMV-seropositive.

This clone has a handful of counts. The J gene is TRBJ2-1, the V gene TRBV6-1; 12 bases fit TRBD2. The length of the CDR3 is 14 residues. Germline trimming cut 4 bases from V and 9 bases from J; bases unmatched to any gene: 4. CDR1 is MNHNS, CDR2 SASEGT, per germline. The CDR3, as DNA: TGTGCCAGCAGTGTGACTAGCGGGAGAGGTGAGCAGTTCTTC. Its translation: CASSVTSGRGEQFF.

The genes are TRBV10-1 and TRBJ2-1, with 7 nucleotides matching TRBD1. Trimming cost V 5 bases and J 10 bases; bases outside gene matches: 5. The CDR3 is made up of 12 amino acids. Germline V lookup: CDR1 WNHNN, CDR2 SYGVQD (reference sequence). Here the CDR3 DNA reads TGCGCCAGCAGTCGACAGGGACGGGAGCAGTTCTTC. Translation: CASSRQGREQFF.

This clone has more than one count but fewer than ten. The chain employs TRBV29-1 and TRBJ2-7, with 8 positions matching TRBD1. J lost 5 bases, V lost 5 bases, and 8 bases had no gene match. Germline values: CDR1 SQVTM, CDR2 ANQGSEA. There are 13 residues in the CDR3. The chain's CDR3 is CSVRGTGGNEQYF. The CDR3 nucleotides read TGCAGCGTTAGAGGGACAGGCGGCAACGAGCAGTACTTC.

The chain couples TRBV19 to TRBJ2-2; tentative D call: TRBD2 (6 bases). Trimming removed 2 bases at V and 5 bases at J, with 9 bases between. The CDR3 spans 14 residues. CDR1 and CDR2 (germline): LNHDA, SQIVND (reference sequence). The CDR3 loop is CASSIMGGTGELFF. The DNA for the CDR3 is TGTGCCAGTAGTATAATGGGGGGTACCGGGGAGCTGTTTTTT.

The chain joins TRBV9 to TRBJ2-3, with 8 positions matching TRBD2. V was pared by 0 bases and J by 4 bases, with 10 bases of the junction left unmatched. The CDR3 totals 17 residues. Germline CDR1 is SGDLS and CDR2 is YYNGEE. The CDR3 loop reads CASSVAGGGGFADTQYF. The CDR3 nucleotides read TGTGCCAGCAGCGTAGCGGGGGGGGGAGGATTTGCAGATACGCAGTATTTT.

The J gene is TRBJ2-7, the V gene TRBV10-3; D uncertain. Trimming pared 8 bases from V and 4 bases from J, leaving 15 bases between. This CDR3 is 13 amino acids long. CDR1 is ENHRY, CDR2 SYGVKD, per germline. CDR3 residues: CAIGLAVQYEQYF. CDR3 coding DNA: TGTGCCATCGGTCTGGCGGTTCAGTACGAGCAGTACTTC.

This clone has just a few counts. The chain recombines TRBV6-5 with TRBJ1-5; D might be TRBD1 (6 bases). V lost 7 bases and J 0 bases, leaving 13 bases between the germline ends. Germline CDR1 and CDR2: MNHEY and SVGAGI. The CDR3 spans 15 residues. The CDR3 DNA is TGTGCCAGCAAGAAACAGGGCTATAGCAATCAGCCCCAGCATTTT. This encodes CASKKQGYSNQPQHF.

V usage is TRBV6-6 and J usage is TRBJ1-1, with a possible D match to TRBD1 (5 bases). Between the trimmed V and J ends, which lost 7 bases and 7 bases, there was a span of 10 bases. Germline assignment: CDR1 MNHNY and CDR2 SVGAGI (reference sequence). The CDR3 contains 11 residues. CDR3 bases: TGTGCCAGCAACGGGGGGTATGAAGCTTTCTTT. Translating it yields CASNGGYEAFF.

The DNA of the CDR3 is TGTGCCAGCAGTGATGACGGGAGGGCGGAGACCCAGTACTTC. Residues: CASSDDGRAETQYF. This chain connects TRBV2 to TRBJ2-5, with 8 bases aligning to TRBD2. CDR1 is SNHLY, CDR2 FYNNEI, per germline. Trimming took 3 bases from V and 5 from J; bases not matched to a gene: 5. The CDR3 loop spans 14 amino acids.

The gene calls are TRBV7-3 and TRBJ2-1; maybe TRBD2 (5 bases). Trimming shortened V by 1 base and J by 4 bases, and 8 bases separated the two germline ends. Germline V gene lookup returns CDR1 SGHTA and CDR2 FQGTGA. CDR3 length: 14 amino acids. CDR3 DNA sequence: TGTGCCAGCAGCTTAATAGGAGGATACAATGAGCAGTTCTTC. Protein sequence: CASSLIGGYNEQFF.

The chain employs TRBV5-4 and TRBJ2-5, with 12 bases fitting TRBD2. Germline assignment: CDR1 SGHNT and CDR2 YYREEE (reference sequence). The CDR3 loop spans 15 amino acids. Trimming cost V 0 bases and J 3 bases; bases outside gene matches: 0. This CDR3 reads CASSLGTSGEETQYF. CDR3 in DNA: TGTGCCAGCAGCTTGGGGACTAGCGGGGAAGAGACCCAGTACTTC.

The rearrangement uses TRBV21-1 and TRBJ2-3; the listed D gene, TRBD2, was not tested against the DNA. TRBV21-1 is listed as a pseudogene. This CDR3 has 19 amino acids. As DNA, the CDR3 is TGTGCCAGCAGCAAAACCCACCTCCGCGGCGGGGGGCCCACAGATACGCAGTATTTT. Protein: CASSKTHLRGGGPTDTQYF.

This chain connects TRBV5-1 to TRBJ2-3; 11 bases agree with TRBD2. Germline CDR1 and CDR2: SGHRS and YFSETQ. Trimming at V came to 3 bases and at J to 3 bases, leaving 6 bases not matched to a gene. The CDR3 is 16 residues long. The CDR3 sequence is CASSSLSGRATDTQYF. CDR3 nucleotide sequence: TGCGCCAGCAGCTCCCTTAGCGGGAGGGCAACAGATACGCAGTATTTT. Together with reference TRBV5-1 and TRBJ2-3, the CDR3 gives the full variable domain: KAGVTQTPRYLIKTRGQQVTLSCSPISGHRSVSWYQQTPGQGLQFLFEYFSETQRNKGNFPGRFSGRQFSNSRSEMNVSTLELGDSALYLCASSSLSGRATDTQYFGPGTRLTVL.

The rearrangement links TRBV29-1 to TRBJ1-1; D unclear. Looked up from germline, CDR1 is SQVTM and CDR2 is ANQGSEA. The ends were cut back, 0 bases at V and 3 bases at J, with 11 bases in the middle. The CDR3 runs to 14 residues. CDR3 loop: CSVEDPRHHTEAFF. The CDR3 DNA follows: TGCAGCGTTGAAGATCCGCGACATCACACTGAAGCTTTCTTT.

V gene TRBV29-1 combines with J gene TRBJ2-7, with 9 bases fitting TRBD1. The CDR3 covers 17 residues. Germline V CDR1 and CDR2: SQVTM, ANQGSEA. V shed 6 bases, J shed 2 bases, and the junction held 17 bases outside the gene matches. In DNA, the CDR3 is TGCAGCGTCGTCGGGGGACAGGGCGGAGGAGGGACCTACGAGCAGTACTTC. Protein sequence: CSVVGGQGGGGTYEQYF.

The chain carries TRBV7-3 and TRBJ1-1; the D gene is possibly TRBD1 (6 bases). Trimming removed 4 bases from V and 6 bases from J, with 12 bases in between. Germline CDR1 reads SGHTA; CDR2 reads FQGTGA. CDR3 length equals 13 residues. The CDR3 DNA reads as TGTGCCAGCAGCTGGGAACAGGGATCTGAAGCTTTCTTT. It translates to CASSWEQGSEAFF.

V gene TRBV28 combines with J gene TRBJ1-2, with 8 bases lining up with TRBD1. CDR1 MDHEN and CDR2 SYDVKM come from the germline V gene. V shed 5 bases and J 4 bases; nucleotides not matched to a gene: 12. This CDR3 contains 16 residues. The CDR3 is CASSPPTGGLSYGYTF. For the CDR3, the DNA is TGTGCCAGCAGTCCCCCAACAGGGGGGTTGAGCTATGGCTACACCTTC.

The V and J genes are TRBV11-2 and TRBJ2-7; 10 bases are shared with TRBD1. Per germline, CDR1 SGHAT and CDR2 FQNNGV. This CDR3 contains 15 residues. The trim removed 6 bases at V and 4 bases at J, leaving 9 bases unmatched. The DNA for the CDR3 is TGTGCCAGCAGACCTGCTGGACAGGGGGTTTACGAGCAGTACTTC. This translates into CASRPAGQGVYEQYF.

The rearrangement links TRBV18 to TRBJ2-7; 10 bases align to TRBD2. V lost 2 bases and J lost 4; bases outside the gene matches: 5. The CDR3 is 15 amino acids. CDR1 and CDR2 (germline): KGHSH, LQKENI. The CDR3 here is CASSPGLADLYEQYF. The CDR3 DNA reads as TGTGCCAGCTCACCAGGACTAGCGGACTTATACGAGCAGTACTTC.

This clone appeared once. The CDR3 region has the DNA TGTGCCAGTAGTGTCGACAAGCGGCGCTCCTACGAGCAGTACTTC. Translated: CASSVDKRRSYEQYF. This chain uses TRBV19 with TRBJ2-7, with D perhaps matching TRBD2 (5 bases). This CDR3 is built from 15 residues. The V gene lost 5 bases and the J gene lost 0 bases, with 14 bases spanning the gap. CDR1 and CDR2 from the germline V gene are LNHDA and SQIVND (reference sequence).